The rows below give T cell receptor beta chains drawn from one sample of a study of cytomegalovirus exposure and HLA in healthy donors. The table came from immunoSEQ multiplex PCR; TCRdb's copy has only in-frame clones and leaves some out. There are over 75,000 clones in the sample; under 80% occur only once, and about 6.6% lies in the top ten. The sample consisted of PBMCs. The receptor source for this set is a man aged 35 to 55 in good health and CMV-seropositive. Each CDR3 is given with its conserved first and last residue. The D gene is left open where the match is weak.

j_call	v_call	d_call	cdr3_aa	cdr3_nt
TRBJ2-1	TRBV5-1	TRBD2	CASSLGLAGMNEQFF	TGCGCCAGCAGCCTCGGACTAGCGGGAATGAATGAGCAGTTCTTC
TRBJ2-7	TRBV5-6	TRBD2	CASRGGSGYEQYF	TGTGCCAGCAGGGGGGGGTCTGGGTACGAGCAGTACTTC
TRBJ2-7	TRBV11-2	TRBD1	CASSKQGTTYEQYF	TGTGCCAGCAGTAAACAGGGGACGACCTACGAGCAGTACTTC
TRBJ1-2	TRBV10-3	TRBD1	CAISSGQALNLYYGYTF	TGTGCCATCAGTTCGGGACAGGCCCTAAATTTGTACTATGGCTACACCTTC
TRBJ2-7	TRBV7-6	-	CASSLASSGQPYEQYF	TGTGCCAGCAGCTTAGCGAGTTCAGGACAACCCTACGAGCAGTACTTC
TRBJ2-5	TRBV28	-	CASSLGGQETQYF	TGTGCCAGCAGTTTAGGCGGTCAAGAGACCCAGTACTTC
TRBJ2-7	TRBV10-3	TRBD2	CAISESVSGDYEQYF	TGTGCCATCAGTGAGTCGGTTAGCGGGGACTACGAGCAGTACTTC
TRBJ2-5	TRBV7-2	-	CASSLVGAGGTETQYF	TGTGCCAGCAGCTTAGTAGGGGCAGGGGGGACGGAGACCCAGTACTTC
TRBJ2-1	TRBV10-2	TRBD2	CASRNLGTSGDNEQFF	TGCGCCAGCAGGAACCTTGGGACTAGCGGGGACAATGAGCAGTTCTTC
TRBJ1-5	TRBV7-2	-	CASSLAGAPQHF	TGTGCCAGCAGCTTAGCCGGAGCGCCCCAGCATTTT
TRBJ2-3	TRBV28	TRBD2	CASSTTGLAVHTQYF	TGTGCCAGCAGCACCACGGGACTAGCGGTTCATACGCAGTATTTT